This T cell receptor beta chain emerged from a study of T cells in Graves' hyperthyroidism and ophthalmopathy. The source material, RNA transcripts, was used to amplify TCR beta CDR3 regions. First-round RT-PCR of the TCR CDR3 relied on the HTBI primer set. TCRdb processed the multiplex PCR reads anew with MiXCR; each CDR3 protein has one entry. The sample holds 550,000 to 600,000 distinct CDR3 sequences, 35% to 55% seen once. The table lists this clonotype with many counts. This CDR3 has 13 amino acids. V lost 8 bases to trimming and J lost 6 bases, with 17 bases between them. CDR1 and CDR2 (germline): SNHLY, FYNNEI.

The chain couples TRBV2 to TRBJ2-7; no clear D. The clonotype comes from an adult woman with Graves' disease, either hyperthyroidism or ophthalmopathy (not recorded which). The specimen sequenced was peripheral blood or thyroid tissue (not recorded which). The CDR3 spells CASRASFNSEQYF. CDR3 sequence (DNA): TGTGCCAGCCGGGCTAGTTTTAACTCCGAGCAGTACTTC.